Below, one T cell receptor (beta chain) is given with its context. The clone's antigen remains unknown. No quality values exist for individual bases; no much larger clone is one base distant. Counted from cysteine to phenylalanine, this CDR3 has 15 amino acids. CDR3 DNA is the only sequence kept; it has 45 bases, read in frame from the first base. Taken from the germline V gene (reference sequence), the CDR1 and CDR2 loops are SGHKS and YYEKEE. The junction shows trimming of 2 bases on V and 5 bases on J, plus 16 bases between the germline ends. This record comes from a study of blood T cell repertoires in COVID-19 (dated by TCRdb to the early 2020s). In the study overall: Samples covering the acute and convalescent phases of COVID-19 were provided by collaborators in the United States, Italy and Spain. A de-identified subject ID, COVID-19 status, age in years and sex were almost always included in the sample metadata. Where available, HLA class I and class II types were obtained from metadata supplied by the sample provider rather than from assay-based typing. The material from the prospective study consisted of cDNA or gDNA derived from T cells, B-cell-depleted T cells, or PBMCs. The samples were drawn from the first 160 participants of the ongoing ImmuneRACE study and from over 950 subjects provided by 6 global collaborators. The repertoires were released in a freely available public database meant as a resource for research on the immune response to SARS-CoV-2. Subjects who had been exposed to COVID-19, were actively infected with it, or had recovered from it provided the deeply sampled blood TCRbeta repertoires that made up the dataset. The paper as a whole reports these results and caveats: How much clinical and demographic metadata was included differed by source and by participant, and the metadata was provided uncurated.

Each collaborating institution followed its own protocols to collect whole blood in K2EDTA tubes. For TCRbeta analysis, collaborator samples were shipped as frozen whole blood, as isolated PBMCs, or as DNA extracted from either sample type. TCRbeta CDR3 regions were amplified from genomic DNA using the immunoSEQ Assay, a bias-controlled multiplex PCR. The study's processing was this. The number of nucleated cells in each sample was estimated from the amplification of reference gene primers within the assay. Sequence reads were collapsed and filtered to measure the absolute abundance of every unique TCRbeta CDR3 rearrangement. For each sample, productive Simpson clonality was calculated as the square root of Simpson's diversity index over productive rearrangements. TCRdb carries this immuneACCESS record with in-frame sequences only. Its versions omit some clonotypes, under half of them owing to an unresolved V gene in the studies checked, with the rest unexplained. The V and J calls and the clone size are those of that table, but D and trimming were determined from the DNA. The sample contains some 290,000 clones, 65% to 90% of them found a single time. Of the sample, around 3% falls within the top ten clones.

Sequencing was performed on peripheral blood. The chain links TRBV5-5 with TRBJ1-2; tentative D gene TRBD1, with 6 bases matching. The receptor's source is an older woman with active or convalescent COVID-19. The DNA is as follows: TGTGCCAGCAGCTTATCGCCAGGGGCGCAGTATGGCTACACCTTC. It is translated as CASSLSPGAQYGYTF.